Shown below are 3 T cell receptor beta chains from a single sample sequenced in a study of T-cell memory formation after mild COVID-19. TCRdb re-called the 5' RACE reads with MiXCR, one entry per CDR3 protein. This sample yields about 130,000 distinct CDR3 sequences, of which more than 15% are seen a single time; approximately 15% belongs to the top ten. The specimen sequenced was PBMCs or a T cell subset sorted from them (not recorded which). The receptors shown here come from an adult woman who had mild COVID-19 (a few samples of this study predate the infection). Cell type and time point are not known.

This sequence joins TRBV7-9 and TRBJ2-3, with D maybe TRBD2 (6 bases). Germline CDR1 SEHNR, CDR2 FQNEAQ (reference sequence). The V gene lost 1 base and the J gene lost 2 bases, with 7 bases spanning the gap. The CDR3 has 14 residues. CDR3 loop: CASSLGGVTDTQYF. The DNA of the CDR3 is TGTGCCAGCAGCTTAGGCGGGGTCACAGATACGCAGTATTTT.

This clonotype was picked up many times. The chain employs TRBV24-1 and TRBJ2-4; TRBD2 matches 10 bases. The CDR3 runs 17 residues. Trimming took 4 bases from V and 3 from J; bases not matched to a gene: 8. Germline V gives CDR1 KGHDR, CDR2 SFDVKD. CDR3 protein: CATSEASGGRGKNIQYF. The CDR3 nucleotides are TGTGCCACCAGTGAGGCTAGCGGGGGCCGGGGCAAAAACATTCAGTACTTC.

This clonotype came up a few times. The chain is built from TRBV28 and TRBJ2-7, with TRBD1 matching 8 bases. This CDR3 is 16 amino acids long. The trim removed 6 bases at V and 3 bases at J, leaving 13 bases unmatched. Per the germline V gene, CDR1 is MDHEN and CDR2 is SYDVKM. CDR3 nucleotide sequence: TGTGCCAGCAGCGTTCCGCCTACAGGGGGAATCTACGAGCAGTACTTC. This sequence encodes CASSVPPTGGIYEQYF.